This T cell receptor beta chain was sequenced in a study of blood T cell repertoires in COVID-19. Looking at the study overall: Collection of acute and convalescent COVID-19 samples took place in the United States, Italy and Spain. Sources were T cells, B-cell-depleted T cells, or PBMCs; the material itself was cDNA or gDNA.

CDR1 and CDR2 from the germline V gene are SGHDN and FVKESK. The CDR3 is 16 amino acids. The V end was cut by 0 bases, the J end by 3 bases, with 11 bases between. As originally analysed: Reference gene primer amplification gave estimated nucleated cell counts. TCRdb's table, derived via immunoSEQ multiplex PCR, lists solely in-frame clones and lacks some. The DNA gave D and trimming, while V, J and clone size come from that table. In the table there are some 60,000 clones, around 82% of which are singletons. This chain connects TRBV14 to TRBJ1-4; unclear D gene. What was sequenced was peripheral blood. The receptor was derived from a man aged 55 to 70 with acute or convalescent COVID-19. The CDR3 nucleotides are TGTGCCAGCAGCCAAGAAGAGGGATTCGCTAATGAAAAACTGTTTTTT. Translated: CASSQEEGFANEKLFF.